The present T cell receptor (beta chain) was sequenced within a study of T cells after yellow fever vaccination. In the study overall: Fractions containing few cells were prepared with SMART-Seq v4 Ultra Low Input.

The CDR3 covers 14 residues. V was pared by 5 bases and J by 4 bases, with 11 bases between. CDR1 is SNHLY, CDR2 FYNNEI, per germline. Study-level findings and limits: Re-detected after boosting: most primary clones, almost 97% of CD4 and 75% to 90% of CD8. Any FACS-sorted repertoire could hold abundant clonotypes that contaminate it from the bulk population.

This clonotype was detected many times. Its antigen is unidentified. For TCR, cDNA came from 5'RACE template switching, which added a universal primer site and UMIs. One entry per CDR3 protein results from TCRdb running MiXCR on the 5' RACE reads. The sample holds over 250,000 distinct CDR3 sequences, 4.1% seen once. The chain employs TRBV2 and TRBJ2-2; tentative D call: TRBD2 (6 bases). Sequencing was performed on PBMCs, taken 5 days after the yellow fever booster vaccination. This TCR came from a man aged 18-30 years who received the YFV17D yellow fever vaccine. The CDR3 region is CASSSGTATGELFF. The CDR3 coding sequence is TGTGCCAGCAGTTCCGGGACTGCCACCGGGGAGCTGTTTTTT.